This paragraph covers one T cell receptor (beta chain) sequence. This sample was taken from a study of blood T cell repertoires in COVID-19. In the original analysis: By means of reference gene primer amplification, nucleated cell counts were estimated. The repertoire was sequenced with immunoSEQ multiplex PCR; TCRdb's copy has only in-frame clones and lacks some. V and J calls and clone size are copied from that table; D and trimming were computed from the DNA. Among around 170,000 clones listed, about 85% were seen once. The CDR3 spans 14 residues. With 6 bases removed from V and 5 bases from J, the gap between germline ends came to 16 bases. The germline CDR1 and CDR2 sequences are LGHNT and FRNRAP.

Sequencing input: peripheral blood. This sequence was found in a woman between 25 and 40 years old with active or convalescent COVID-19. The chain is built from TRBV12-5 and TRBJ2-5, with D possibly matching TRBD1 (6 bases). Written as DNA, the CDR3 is TGTGCTAGTGGGCGCGGGCAGGGGACGGAGACCCAGTACTTC. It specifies CASGRGQGTETQYF.